Below are 4 T cell receptor beta chains sequenced from a single sample in a study of blood T cell repertoires in COVID-19. Sequencing used immunoSEQ multiplex PCR; TCRdb keeps in-frame clones, though not all of them. This table holds more than 350,000 clones, around nine tenths found once. The source material was PBMCs or T cells enriched from blood (not recorded which). These receptors originate from a woman between 50 and 59 years old who had recovered from COVID-19.

The rearrangement uses TRBV5-5 and TRBJ1-3; 10 nucleotides agree with TRBD1. The CDR3 has 19 amino acids. CDR1 and CDR2 from the germline V gene are SGHKS and YYEKEE (reference sequence). The ends lost 2 bases at V and 1 base at J; junction bases unmatched: 12. This chain's CDR3 is CASSFRDRGALMSGNTIYF. CDR3 nucleotides: TGTGCCAGCAGCTTCCGGGACAGGGGAGCCCTAATGTCTGGAAACACCATATATTTT.

The chain is built from TRBV2 and TRBJ1-1, with 8 bases matching TRBD1. There are 15 residues in the CDR3. Germline CDR1 and CDR2: SNHLY and FYNNEI. Trimming at V came to 5 bases and at J to 2 bases, leaving 7 bases not matched to a gene. CDR3 DNA: TGTGCCAGCAGTAAACAGGGGGGTCGAAACACTGAAGCTTTCTTT. Its translation: CASSKQGGRNTEAFF.

The chain links TRBV10-1 to TRBJ2-3; no reliable D call. Trimming left V 4 bases short and J 4 bases short, with 6 bases between. The CDR3 is made up of 12 amino acids. CDR1 is WNHNN, CDR2 SYGVQD, per germline (reference sequence). CDR3 region: CASSGSSDTQYF. The DNA of the CDR3 is TGCGCCAGCAGTGGCAGTTCAGATACGCAGTATTTT.

The chain combines TRBV13 with TRBJ1-1; 9 bases agree with TRBD1. The germline gives CDR1 PRHDT, CDR2 FYEKMQ (reference sequence). Losses at the gene ends were 5 bases for V and 2 bases for J; bases not matched to a gene: 6. This CDR3 comprises 15 residues. DNA for the CDR3: TGTGCCAGCAGCCCTGGGGACAGGGTTAACACTGAAGCTTTCTTT. Amino acid sequence: CASSPGDRVNTEAFF.